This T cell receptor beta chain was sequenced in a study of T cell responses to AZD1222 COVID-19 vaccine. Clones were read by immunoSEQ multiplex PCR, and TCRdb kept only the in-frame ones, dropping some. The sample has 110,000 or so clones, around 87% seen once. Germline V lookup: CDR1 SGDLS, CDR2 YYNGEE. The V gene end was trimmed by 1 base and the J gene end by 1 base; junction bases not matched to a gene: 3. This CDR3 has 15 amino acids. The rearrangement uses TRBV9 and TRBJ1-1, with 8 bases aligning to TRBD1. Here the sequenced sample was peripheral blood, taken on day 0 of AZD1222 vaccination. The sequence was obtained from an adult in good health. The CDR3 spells CASSVKGTGNTEAFF. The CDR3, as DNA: TGTGCCAGCAGCGTAAAAGGGACAGGGAACACTGAAGCTTTCTTT. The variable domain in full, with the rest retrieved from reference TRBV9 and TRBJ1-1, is DSGVTQTPKHLITATGQRVTLRCSPRSGDLSVYWYQQSLDQGLQFLIQYYNGEERAKGNILERFSAQQFPDLHSELNLSSLELGDSALYFCASSVKGTGNTEAFFGQGTRLTVV.